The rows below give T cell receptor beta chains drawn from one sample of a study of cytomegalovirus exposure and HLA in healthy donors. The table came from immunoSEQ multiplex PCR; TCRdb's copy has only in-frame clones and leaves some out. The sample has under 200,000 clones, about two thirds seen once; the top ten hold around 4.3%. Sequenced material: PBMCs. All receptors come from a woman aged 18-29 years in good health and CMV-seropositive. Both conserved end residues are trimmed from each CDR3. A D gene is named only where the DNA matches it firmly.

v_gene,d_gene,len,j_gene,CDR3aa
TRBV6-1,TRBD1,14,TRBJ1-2,ASSEALGGRGYGYT
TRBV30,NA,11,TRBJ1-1,ARSTGRNTEAF
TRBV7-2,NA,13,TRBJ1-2,ASSTYREYNYGYT
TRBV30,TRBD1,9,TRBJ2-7,AKGQGGEQY
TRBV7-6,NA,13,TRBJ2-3,ASSLATASTDTQY
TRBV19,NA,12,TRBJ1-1,ASKDIGGGTEAF
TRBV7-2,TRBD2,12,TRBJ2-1,ASSLAGTSNEQF
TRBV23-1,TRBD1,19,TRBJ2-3,ASSLLGLDRGRATSTDTQY
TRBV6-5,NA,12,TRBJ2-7,ASKDTTGPYEQY
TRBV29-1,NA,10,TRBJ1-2,SAPHWRDGYT
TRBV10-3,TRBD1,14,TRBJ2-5,AISDMGQGAWETQY
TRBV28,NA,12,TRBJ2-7,ASSFPYGVSEQY
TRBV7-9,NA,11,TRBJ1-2,ASSLDSIYGYT
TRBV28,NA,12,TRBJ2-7,ASSLEGTPYEQY
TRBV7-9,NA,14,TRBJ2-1,ASNLKMAGAGNEQF
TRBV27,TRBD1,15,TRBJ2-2,ASSLEWGQTLGGELF
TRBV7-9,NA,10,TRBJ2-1,ASSLVVSGQF
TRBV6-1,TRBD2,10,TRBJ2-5,ASMGLAVGQY
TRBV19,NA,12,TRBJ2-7,ASGSGDITYEQY
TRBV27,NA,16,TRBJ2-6,ASSLSLGGGSGANVLT
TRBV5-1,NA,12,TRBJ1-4,ASSLAQVWEKLF
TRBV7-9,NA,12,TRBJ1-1,ASSLAGPNTEAF
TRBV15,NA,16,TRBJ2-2,ATSAPQGLTANTGELF
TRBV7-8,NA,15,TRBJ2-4,ASSARRYGVAKNIQY
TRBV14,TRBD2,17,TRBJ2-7,ASSQGISGPSGRGNDQY
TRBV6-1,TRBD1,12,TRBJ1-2,ASSEGGQHYGYT
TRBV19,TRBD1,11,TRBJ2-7,ASSGQSSYEQY
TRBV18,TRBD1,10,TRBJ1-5,ASSLPPGQQH
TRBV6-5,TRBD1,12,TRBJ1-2,ASTLDRSNYGYT
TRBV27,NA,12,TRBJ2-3,ASSLKRSTDTQY
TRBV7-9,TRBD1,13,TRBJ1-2,ASSLSNQGAYGYT
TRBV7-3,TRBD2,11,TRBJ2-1,ASSLKTSGEQF
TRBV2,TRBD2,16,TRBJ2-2,ASSLPRGSGGVGGELF
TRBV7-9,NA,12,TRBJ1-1,ASSLLGDFWEAF
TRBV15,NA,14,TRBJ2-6,ATSRDGGTGANVLT
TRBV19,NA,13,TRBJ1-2,ASSTLRGKGYGYT
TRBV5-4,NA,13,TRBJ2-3,ASSPLYGFTDTQY
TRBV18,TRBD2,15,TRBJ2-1,ASSPQSSGASYNEQF
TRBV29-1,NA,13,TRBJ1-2,STLKGLQSDYGYT
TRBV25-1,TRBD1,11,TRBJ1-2,ASSSPGQGGYT
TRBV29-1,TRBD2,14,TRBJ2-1,SVELFASGGNNKLF
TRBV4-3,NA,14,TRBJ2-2,ASSPGETKNTGELF
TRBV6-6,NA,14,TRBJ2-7,ASSYSGQSVSYEQY
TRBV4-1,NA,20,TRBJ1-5,ASSQAFGSFLRGGRTNQPQH
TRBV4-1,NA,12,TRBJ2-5,ASSGAGNQETQY